This T cell receptor (beta chain) stems from a study of blood T cells in healthy people across ages. Overall study results and limits: With age, beta diversity per million T cells declined roughly linearly, significantly by around 43.

Trimming removed 0 bases from V and 2 bases from J; junction bases left unmatched: 1. This CDR3 spans 15 amino acids. Looked up from germline, CDR1 is SGHTA and CDR2 is FQGNSA. PCR was performed a second time for 7 to 11 cycles using a sample-barcoded 5' primer and a J-beta primer mix. MiXCR, run by TCRdb on the 5' RACE reads, gives a single entry per CDR3 protein. The profile shows roughly 790,000 distinct CDR3 sequences, about 40% of them singletons. This clonotype was found a few times. The antigen remains unidentified. This sequence was found in a woman between 55 and 75 years old in good health. The sequencing sample was made of blood. V is TRBV7-2 and J is TRBJ2-7; 10 bases are a match to TRBD2. This CDR3 reads CASSLAAGGAYEQYF. The CDR3 nucleotides read TGTGCCAGCAGCTTAGCAGCGGGAGGGGCCTACGAGCAGTACTTC.